The 5 T cell receptor beta chains reported below all come from one sample, sequenced in a study of cytomegalovirus exposure and HLA in healthy donors. Primers included in the PCR were 60 Vbeta and 13 Jbeta primers. Some clones are missing from TCRdb's copy, which holds only in-frame ones; the method was immunoSEQ multiplex PCR. The repertoire consists of roughly 140,000 clones, with roughly 80% occurring once and the leading ten covering approximately 6%. Source material: PBMCs. The receptors derive from a man aged 30 to 45 in good health and CMV-seropositive.

This clone was recorded only once. This chain joins TRBV5-1 and TRBJ1-2, with D tentatively TRBD1 (5 bases). Germline V gene sequence: CDR1 SGHRS, CDR2 YFSETQ. The CDR3 extends over 14 amino acids. V lost 6 bases to trimming and J lost 4 bases, with 16 bases between them. The CDR3 reads CASTTGGGTYGYTF. The CDR3 DNA is TGCGCCAGCACCACGGGCGGGGGGACCTATGGCTACACCTTC. The full variable domain, rest sourced from reference TRBV5-1 and TRBJ1-2, is KAGVTQTPRYLIKTRGQQVTLSCSPISGHRSVSWYQQTPGQGLQFLFEYFSETQRNKGNFPGRFSGRQFSNSRSEMNVSTLELGDSALYLCASTTGGGTYGYTFGSGTRLTVV.

The chain is built from TRBV7-6 and TRBJ1-3; 11 bases match TRBD1. Germline V gene sequence: CDR1 SGHVS, CDR2 FNYEAQ. The CDR3 consists of 15 residues. With 8 bases clipped from V and 1 base from J, the junction kept 4 bases outside the gene matches. The CDR3 DNA reads TGTGCCAGCTCCGGACAGGGGGCTTCTGGAAACACCATATATTTT. Protein sequence: CASSGQGASGNTIYF.

The chain uses TRBV7-6 and TRBJ1-1; tentative D call: TRBD1 (6 bases). This CDR3 contains 14 residues. The V end lost 1 base, the J end lost 6 bases, and 12 bases lay between the germline ends. Germline V lookup: CDR1 SGHVS, CDR2 FNYEAQ. The CDR3 loop reads CASSLDLGASEAFF. The CDR3 DNA follows: TGTGCCAGCAGCTTAGATCTGGGGGCCTCTGAAGCTTTCTTT.

The chain employs TRBV2 and TRBJ2-1, with D maybe TRBD1 (6 bases). V lost 5 bases and J 0 bases, leaving 11 bases between the germline ends. This CDR3 has 15 residues. The V gene's germline CDR1 is SNHLY and CDR2 FYNNEI. The CDR3 coding sequence is TGTGCCAGCAGTATAAGGGGGAGCTCCTACAATGAGCAGTTCTTC. It encodes CASSIRGSSYNEQFF.

This clone appeared a single time. The rearrangement uses TRBV7-2 and TRBJ2-3; a possible D gene is TRBD2 (6 bases). Between the trimmed V and J ends, which lost 3 bases and 0 bases, there was a span of 13 bases. CDR1 is SGHTA and CDR2 is FQGNSA in the germline V gene. This CDR3 has 16 residues. This CDR3 reads CASSLVLAPSTDTQYF. The CDR3 DNA sequence: TGTGCCAGCAGCTTGGTCCTAGCGCCGAGCACAGATACGCAGTATTTT.